These 29 T cell receptor beta chains were all obtained from the same sample, sequenced in a study of T cell responses to AZD1222 COVID-19 vaccine. Clones were read by immunoSEQ multiplex PCR, and TCRdb kept only the in-frame ones, dropping some. Here the sample spans around 140,000 clones, roughly 92% being singletons. The specimen was peripheral blood, collected on day 0 of AZD1222 vaccination. Every receptor here comes from an adult in good health.

V usage is TRBV10-2 and J usage is TRBJ2-7, with 11 bases identical to TRBD2. CDR1 is WSHSY and CDR2 is SAAADI in the germline V gene. The V gene end was trimmed by 5 bases and the J gene end by 3 bases; junction bases not matched to a gene: 3. This CDR3 has 14 residues. CDR3 coding DNA: TGCGCCAGCAGTCGACTAGCGGGACTCTACGAGCAGTACTTC. Its protein product is CASSRLAGLYEQYF.

This clone was observed a few times. V gene TRBV15 combines with J gene TRBJ1-6; perhaps TRBD1 as D (5 bases). Germline V gene sequence: CDR1 LNHNV, CDR2 YYDKDF (reference sequence). V was cut by 0 bases and J by 7 bases, with 10 bases left in between. The CDR3 loop spans 15 amino acids. The CDR3 protein is CATSRDLEGNSPLHF. Written as DNA, the CDR3 is TGTGCCACCAGCAGAGATCTCGAGGGGAATTCACCCCTCCACTTT.

V is TRBV27 and J is TRBJ2-5; 8 bases agree with TRBD1. Per the germline V gene, CDR1 is MNHEY and CDR2 is SMNVEV (reference sequence). With 5 bases clipped from V and 5 bases from J, the junction kept 4 bases outside the gene matches. CDR3 length: 13 amino acids. CDR3 DNA: TGTGCCAGCAGTGCAGGGGGCTGGGAGACCCAGTACTTC. It translates to CASSAGGWETQYF.

This chain connects TRBV19 to TRBJ1-2; D gene uncertain. Germline V gene sequence: CDR1 LNHDA, CDR2 SQIVND (reference sequence). The V gene lost 3 bases and the J gene lost 5 bases, with 13 bases spanning the gap. The length of the CDR3 is 14 residues. In DNA form, the CDR3 reads TGTGCCAGTAGTATCTCGACATCCGGATATGGCTACACCTTC. Amino acid sequence: CASSISTSGYGYTF.

The V call is TRBV2, the J call TRBJ2-2, with D unresolved. Deletions cut 6 bases from V and 1 base from J, with 6 bases between. CDR3 length: 13 residues. Germline V gene sequence: CDR1 SNHLY, CDR2 FYNNEI. The CDR3 loop is CASSRGNTGELFF. The CDR3 bases are TGTGCCAGCAGCAGAGGGAACACCGGGGAGCTGTTTTTT.

The V gene is TRBV4-1, the J gene TRBJ2-5, with D possibly matching TRBD1 (6 bases). The V gene's germline CDR1 is MGHRA and CDR2 YSYEKL. V lost 3 bases and J 1 base, leaving 12 bases between the germline ends. The CDR3 spans 15 residues. CDR3 nucleotides: TGCGCCAGCAGCCACGTCGACAGGATCCAAGAGACCCAGTACTTC. Its translation is CASSHVDRIQETQYF.

The CDR3 DNA is TGTGCCTGGAGTGTATATGGGGGAGGGCCCAAAAACATTCAGTACTTC. It specifies CAWSVYGGGPKNIQYF. V is TRBV30 and J is TRBJ2-4; 7 nucleotides align to TRBD2. The germline CDR1 and CDR2 sequences are GTSNPN and SVGIG (reference sequence). The CDR3 extends over 16 amino acids. V was pared by 0 bases and J by 2 bases, with 7 bases of the junction left unmatched.

This sequence joins TRBV10-3 and TRBJ2-3; D not resolved. Germline V gene sequence: CDR1 ENHRY, CDR2 SYGVKD. The V end was cut by 2 bases, the J end by 0 bases, with 9 bases between. The CDR3 loop spans 15 amino acids. The CDR3 spells CAISEGSASTDTQYF. CDR3 DNA: TGTGCCATCAGTGAGGGCAGCGCCAGCACAGATACGCAGTATTTT.

This chain joins TRBV6-2 or TRBV6-3 and TRBJ1-1; D gene uncertain. With 6 bases removed from V and 5 bases from J, the gap between germline ends came to 10 bases. Germline assignment: CDR1 MNHEY and CDR2 SVGEGT. This CDR3 contains 12 residues. The CDR3: CASSLQRTEAFF. The CDR3 DNA reads TGTGCCAGCAGCTTACAGAGGACTGAAGCTTTCTTT.

This sequence joins TRBV11-2 and TRBJ2-7; TRBD2 agrees at 13 bases. The trim removed 1 base at V and 6 bases at J, leaving 3 bases unmatched. CDR1 is SGHAT and CDR2 is FQNNGV in the germline V gene. The CDR3 runs to 15 residues. The CDR3 region has the DNA TGTGCCAGCAGCTTAGGGACTAGCGGGAGTCGCGAGCAGTACTTC. Translated: CASSLGTSGSREQYF.

The chain links TRBV6-5 to TRBJ1-4; perhaps TRBD1 as D (5 bases). The CDR3 is made up of 13 amino acids. The V gene lost 6 bases and the J gene lost 6 bases, with 11 bases spanning the gap. The germline V gene has CDR1 MNHEY and CDR2 SVGAGI. CDR3 sequence (DNA): TGTGCCAGCAGACCTGACAGATATGAAAAACTGTTTTTT. Its protein is CASRPDRYEKLFF.

V is TRBV4-2 and J is TRBJ1-1; D is uncertain. V was clipped by 1 base and J by 4 bases, with 10 bases between them. Looked up from germline, CDR1 is LGHNA and CDR2 is YNFKEQ. The CDR3 consists of 14 residues. The CDR3 DNA reads TGTGCCAGCAGCCAAGGGGGATTCGGCACTGAAGCTTTCTTT. It codes for CASSQGGFGTEAFF.

The chain recombines TRBV28 with TRBJ1-2, with D possibly being TRBD1 (5 bases). The germline V and J ends were trimmed by 6 bases and 4 bases, with 18 bases remaining between them. The V gene's germline CDR1 is MDHEN and CDR2 SYDVKM. This CDR3 spans 15 amino acids. The CDR3 sequence is CASSLLRDGLYGYTF. The CDR3, as DNA: TGTGCCAGCAGCCTGCTTCGGGACGGACTCTATGGCTACACCTTC.

For this clone: The sample contains more than one DNA sequence encoding this CDR3. The chain links TRBV28 to TRBJ1-2; tentative D call: TRBD1 (6 bases). The V and J ends lost 5 bases and 4 bases respectively, with 8 bases between them. Germline-derived CDR1 and CDR2 are MDHEN and SYDVKM. The CDR3 covers 12 residues. The CDR3 sequence: CASSLRGYGYTF. The CDR3 coding sequence is TGTGCCAGCAGTCTCAGGGGCTATGGCTACACCTTC.

The rearrangement joins TRBV3-1 (or the pseudogene TRBV3-2) to TRBJ1-5; D is ambiguous. The V end was cut by 1 base, the J end by 6 bases, with 10 bases between. Germline-derived CDR1 and CDR2 are LGHDT and YNNKEL (reference sequence). The CDR3 length is 14 residues. For the CDR3, the DNA is TGTGCCAGCAGCCAAGCGCCGGTGCCTCAGCCCCAGCATTTT. Its translation is CASSQAPVPQPQHF.

The chain joins TRBV19 to TRBJ2-1; D unresolved. Germline CDR1 reads LNHDA; CDR2 reads SQIVND (reference sequence). The V end lost 9 bases, the J end lost 8 bases, and 14 bases lay between the germline ends. The CDR3 covers 12 residues. The CDR3 bases are TGTGCCAGCTCAAACGGGCGCGATGAGCAGTTCTTC. Its protein is CASSNGRDEQFF.

The J gene is TRBJ1-5, the V gene TRBV19; D is unclear. Germline CDR1 LNHDA, CDR2 SQIVND (reference sequence). This CDR3 comprises 15 residues. The V gene lost 3 bases and the J gene lost 9 bases, with 18 bases spanning the gap. The CDR3 DNA reads as TGTGCCAGTAGTATTCCCAGGCTGTCTCTCTGGCCCCAGCATTTT. Protein product: CASSIPRLSLWPQHF.

This CDR3 is CASSYSRVDYTF. The CDR3 region has the DNA TGTGCCAGCAGTTACTCCAGGGTGGACTACACCTTC. This rearrangement joins TRBV6-5 to TRBJ1-2; tentatively, D is TRBD1 (5 bases). This CDR3 has 12 residues. V was pared by 0 bases and J by 10 bases, with 9 bases between. Germline-derived CDR1 and CDR2 are MNHEY and SVGAGI.

The chain links TRBV7-9 to TRBJ1-2; D is possibly TRBD1 (6 bases). Germline lookup yields CDR1 SEHNR and CDR2 FQNEAQ (reference sequence). The V end was cut by 6 bases, the J end by 4 bases, with 9 bases between. CDR3 length: 12 residues. CDR3 DNA: TGTGCCAGCAGTGGACAGACCTATGGCTACACCTTC. This encodes CASSGQTYGYTF.

The chain employs TRBV11-2 and TRBJ2-3; D remains unclear. The germline V and J ends were trimmed by 5 bases and 4 bases, with 10 bases remaining between them. This CDR3 contains 13 residues. Germline V gene lookup returns CDR1 SGHAT and CDR2 FQNNGV. The CDR3 reads CASSLLRADTQYF. Here the CDR3 DNA reads TGTGCCAGCAGCCTTCTTCGAGCAGATACGCAGTATTTT.

V usage is TRBV14 and J usage is TRBJ2-5; D uncertain. CDR3 length: 15 residues. Germline V gene lookup returns CDR1 SGHDN and CDR2 FVKESK. Trimming shortened V by 1 base and J by 5 bases, and 14 bases separated the two germline ends. The CDR3, as DNA: TGTGCCAGCAGCCAAGTAGGCACTGGGTGGGAGACCCAGTACTTC. Its protein product is CASSQVGTGWETQYF.

The genes are TRBV5-5 and TRBJ2-7; TRBD1 is a possible D gene (6 bases). This CDR3 comprises 15 residues. In germline, CDR1 is SGHKS, CDR2 YYEKEE (reference sequence). V lost 4 bases and J 0 bases, leaving 14 bases between the germline ends. CDR3 coding DNA: TGTGCCAGCAGCCTACAGGGTTTAAGCTCCTACGAGCAGTACTTC. This gives the protein CASSLQGLSSYEQYF.

The chain joins TRBV7-9 to TRBJ1-2; no clear D gene. V dropped 4 bases and J dropped 4 bases, with 10 bases sitting between them. Germline CDR1 and CDR2: SEHNR and FQNEAQ (reference sequence). This CDR3 spans 13 amino acids. CDR3 in amino acids: CASSWGGSYGYTF. Here the CDR3 DNA reads TGTGCCAGCAGCTGGGGTGGGTCCTATGGCTACACCTTC.

This rearrangement joins TRBV5-6 to TRBJ2-2; the D is unclear. Germline V gives CDR1 SGHDT, CDR2 YYEEEE. CDR3 length: 15 residues. The V and J ends lost 4 bases and 0 bases respectively, with 10 bases between them. As DNA, the CDR3 is TGTGCCAGCAGCCTAGACCCGTCGAACACCGGGGAGCTGTTTTTT. It is translated as CASSLDPSNTGELFF.

The rearrangement links TRBV27 to TRBJ1-4; perhaps TRBD1 as D (6 bases). Deletions cut 5 bases from V and 7 bases from J, with 20 bases between. Germline V gives CDR1 MNHEY, CDR2 SMNVEV (reference sequence). This CDR3 is 16 amino acids long. The chain's CDR3 is CASSPRGHKGSEKLFF. CDR3 nucleotides: TGTGCCAGCAGTCCCAGGGGCCATAAGGGAAGTGAAAAACTGTTTTTT.

The chain employs TRBV5-1 and TRBJ1-3, with D uncertain. Germline CDR1 SGHRS, CDR2 YFSETQ. The CDR3 spans 14 residues. V was cut by 8 bases and J by 2 bases, with 14 bases left in between. The CDR3 nucleotides read TGCGCCAGTCGAGTCGAGGGTACTGGAAACACCATATATTTT. Residues: CASRVEGTGNTIYF. Using reference TRBV5-1 and TRBJ1-3 for the parts outside the CDR3, the full variable domain is KAGVTQTPRYLIKTRGQQVTLSCSPISGHRSVSWYQQTPGQGLQFLFEYFSETQRNKGNFPGRFSGRQFSNSRSEMNVSTLELGDSALYLCASRVEGTGNTIYFGEGSWLTVV.

The V call is TRBV28, the J call TRBJ1-5, with a possible D match to TRBD1 (6 bases). The CDR3 extends over 15 amino acids. CDR1 is MDHEN, CDR2 SYDVKM, per germline. Trimming removed 2 bases from V and 4 bases from J, with 12 bases in between. The CDR3 region has the DNA TGTGCCAGCAGTTTAACAGGGTCCTTTAATCAGCCCCAGCATTTT. It translates to CASSLTGSFNQPQHF. The variable domain in full, with the rest retrieved from reference TRBV28 and TRBJ1-5, is DVKVTQSSRYLVKRTGEKVFLECVQDMDHENMFWYRQDPGLGLRLIYFSYDVKMKEKGDIPEGYSVSREKKERFSLILESASTNQTSMYLCASSLTGSFNQPQHFGDGTRLSIL.

The chain has TRBV28 and TRBJ2-1; TRBD1 matches 7 bases. V lost 6 bases, J lost 5 bases, and 7 bases stayed unmatched. The CDR3 totals 14 residues. Germline V gives CDR1 MDHEN, CDR2 SYDVKM. The CDR3 protein is CASRTGQRDNEQFF. In DNA, the CDR3 is TGTGCCAGCAGGACGGGACAGAGGGACAATGAGCAGTTCTTC.

This rearrangement joins TRBV7-2 to TRBJ2-3; 10 bases align to TRBD2. The junction had 15 bases not matched to a gene; V was cut back by 5 bases and J by 7 bases. Germline V gene sequence: CDR1 SGHTA, CDR2 FQGNSA. The CDR3 sequence is 17 residues long. The CDR3 region has the DNA TGTGCCAGCAGCCGGCTAAGGTCGAGCGGGAGGGGGAATACGCAGTATTTT. Its translation is CASSRLRSSGRGNTQYF.